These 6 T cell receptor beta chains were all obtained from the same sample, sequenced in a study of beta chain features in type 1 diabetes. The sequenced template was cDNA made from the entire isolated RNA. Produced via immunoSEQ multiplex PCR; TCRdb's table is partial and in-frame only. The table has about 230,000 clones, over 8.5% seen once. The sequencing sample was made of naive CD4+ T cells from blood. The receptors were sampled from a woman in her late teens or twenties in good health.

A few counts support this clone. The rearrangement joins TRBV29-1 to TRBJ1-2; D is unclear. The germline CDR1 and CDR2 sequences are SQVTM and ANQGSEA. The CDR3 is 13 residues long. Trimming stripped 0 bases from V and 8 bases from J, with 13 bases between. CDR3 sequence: CSVEDTAAGGYTF. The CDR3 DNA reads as TGCAGCGTTGAAGACACGGCGGCGGGCGGCTACACCTTC. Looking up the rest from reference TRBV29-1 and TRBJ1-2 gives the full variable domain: SAVISQKPSRDICQRGTSLTIQCQVDSQVTMMFWYRQQPGQSLTLIATANQGSEATYESGFVIDKFPISRPNLTFSTLTVSNMSPEDSSIYLCSVEDTAAGGYTFGSGTRLTVV.

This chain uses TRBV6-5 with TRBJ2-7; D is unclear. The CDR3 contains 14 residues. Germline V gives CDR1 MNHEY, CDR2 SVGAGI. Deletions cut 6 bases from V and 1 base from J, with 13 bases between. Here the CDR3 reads CASSRLTGSYEQYF. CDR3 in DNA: TGTGCCAGCAGCCGATTGACTGGTTCCTACGAGCAGTACTTC.

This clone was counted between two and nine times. CDR3 region: CASSLFESTGALTGNTIYF. The DNA for the CDR3 is TGTGCCAGCAGCTTATTCGAGTCAACAGGGGCTCTAACTGGAAACACCATATATTTT. V usage is TRBV11-2 and J usage is TRBJ1-3, with 7 bases identical to TRBD1. The junction had 15 bases not matched to a gene; V was cut back by 2 bases and J by 2 bases. The CDR3 loop spans 19 amino acids. Germline-derived CDR1 and CDR2 are SGHAT and FQNNGV.

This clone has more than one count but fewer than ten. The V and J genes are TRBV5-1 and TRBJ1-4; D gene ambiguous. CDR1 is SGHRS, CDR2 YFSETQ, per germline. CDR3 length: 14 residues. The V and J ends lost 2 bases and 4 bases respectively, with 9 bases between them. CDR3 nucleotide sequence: TGCGCCAGCAGCTTCGGAGCAGATAATGAAAAACTGTTTTTT. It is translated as CASSFGADNEKLFF.

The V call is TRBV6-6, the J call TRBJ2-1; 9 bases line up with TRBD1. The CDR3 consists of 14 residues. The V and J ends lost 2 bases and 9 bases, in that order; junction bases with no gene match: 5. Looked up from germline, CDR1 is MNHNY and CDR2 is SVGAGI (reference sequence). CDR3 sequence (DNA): TGTGCCAGCAGTTACCTGGACAGGGGCGGTGAGCAGTTCTTC. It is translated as CASSYLDRGGEQFF.

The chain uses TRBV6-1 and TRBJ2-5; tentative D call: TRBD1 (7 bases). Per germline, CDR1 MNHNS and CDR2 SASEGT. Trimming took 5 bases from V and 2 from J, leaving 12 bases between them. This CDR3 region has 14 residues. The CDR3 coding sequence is TGTGCCAGCAGTTTACAGGGGACTCAAGAGACCCAGTACTTC. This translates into CASSLQGTQETQYF.